This is a list of T cell receptor beta chains from one sample in a study of a mutant IDH1 vaccine in newly diagnosed glioma. Antigen specificity for these receptors is unknown. Repertoires were generated with immunoSEQ multiplex PCR, while TCRdb's copy carries only in-frame clones and drops some. The table lists some 35,000 clones, roughly 71% of them singletons. The source material was PBMCs, sampled from a glioma patient whose treatment included an IDH1 peptide vaccine. Receptors originate from a man aged 35-49 years with glioma. The CDR3 runs from the conserved cysteine through the conserved F or W. A D gene is named only where the DNA matches it firmly. Clone size appears in some rows only: once, few, many, or a class for an expanded clone.

clone_size	d_call	v_call	j_call	cdr3_aa	cdr3_nt
NA	NA	TRBV6-5	TRBJ1-1	CASSYELEGTEAFF	TGTGCCAGCAGTTACGAATTGGAGGGGACTGAAGCTTTCTTT
NA	NA	TRBV6-6	TRBJ2-1	CASSHTELSNEQFF	TGTGCCAGCAGCCACACAGAACTCTCTAATGAGCAGTTCTTC
NA	NA	TRBV19	TRBJ2-3	CASSITLHSDTQYF	TGTGCCAGTAGTATCACCCTCCATTCAGATACGCAGTATTTT
medium-sized	NA	TRBV6-5	TRBJ1-5	CASSYSKGSNQPQHF	TGTGCCAGCAGTTACTCGAAGGGGAGCAATCAGCCCCAGCATTTT
NA	TRBD1	TRBV5-1	TRBJ1-6	CASSNDRGGSPLHF	TGCGCCAGCAGCAACGACAGGGGTGGCTCACCCCTCCACTTT
NA	NA	TRBV29-1	TRBJ2-3	CSVDRGRTDTQYF	TGCAGCGTTGACAGGGGCCGGACAGATACGCAGTATTTT
NA	TRBD1	TRBV27	TRBJ2-3	CASSQDRGTDTQYF	TGTGCCAGCAGCCAGGACAGGGGCACAGATACGCAGTATTTT
NA	NA	TRBV27	TRBJ1-5	CASSTREGGQPQHF	TGTGCCAGCAGTACCCGGGAGGGTGGGCAGCCCCAGCATTTT
NA	NA	TRBV27	TRBJ1-2	CASSSHARSPGQSLGANYGYTF	TGTGCCAGCAGTTCTCATGCCCGCTCCCCGGGACAATCCCTTGGAGCTAACTATGGCTACACCTTC
NA	NA	TRBV11-3	TRBJ2-7	CASSLVYEQYF	TGTGCCAGCAGCTTAGTCTACGAGCAGTACTTC
once	NA	TRBV7-9	TRBJ1-1	CASSHKSGNTEAFF	TGTGCCAGCAGCCACAAGTCCGGGAACACTGAAGCTTTCTTT
NA	NA	TRBV11-3	TRBJ1-1	CASSPNRAGNTEAFF	TGTGCCAGCAGCCCAAACAGGGCAGGAAACACTGAAGCTTTCTTT
few	NA	TRBV19	TRBJ2-4	CASSTHRQAKNIQYF	TGTGCCAGTAGTACCCACAGACAAGCCAAAAACATTCAGTACTTC
NA	TRBD2	TRBV7-6	TRBJ2-1	CASSYGFPGTSGRSLYNEQFF	TGTGCCAGCAGCTACGGGTTCCCCGGGACTAGCGGGAGATCATTATACAATGAGCAGTTCTTC
NA	TRBD2	TRBV10-1	TRBJ2-1	CASSGSGGSYNEQFF	TGCGCCAGCAGTGGGAGCGGGGGCTCCTACAATGAGCAGTTCTTC
NA	TRBD1	TRBV15	TRBJ1-2	CATSKGQGNGYTF	TGTGCCACCAGCAAGGGACAGGGGAATGGCTACACCTTC
NA	NA	TRBV19	TRBJ1-5	CATIQANSNQPQHF	TGTGCCACCATCCAGGCCAATAGCAATCAGCCCCAGCATTTT
NA	NA	TRBV27	TRBJ2-5	CASSSSWGRGRETQYF	TGTGCCAGCAGTAGCTCTTGGGGCAGGGGAAGAGAGACCCAGTACTTC
NA	NA	TRBV12-5	TRBJ1-1	CASGLVLSGKGTEAFF	TGTGCTAGTGGTTTGGTACTGTCAGGGAAGGGGACTGAAGCTTTCTTT
NA	NA	TRBV15	TRBJ1-1	CATSRDRGGYLNTEAFF	TGTGCCACCAGCAGAGATCGGGGCGGGTATCTGAACACTGAAGCTTTCTTT
NA	TRBD1	TRBV6-5	TRBJ1-3	CASSPDRRAGNTIYF	TGTGCCAGCAGTCCGGACAGGAGGGCTGGAAACACCATATATTTT
NA	TRBD2	TRBV7-7	TRBJ2-3	CASSLLAGVTDTQYF	TGTGCCAGCAGCCTGTTAGCGGGAGTCACAGATACGCAGTATTTT
NA	TRBD1	TRBV11-2	TRBJ2-2	CASSRTGGQGSTGELFF	TGTGCCAGCAGTCGGACAGGGGGACAGGGGAGCACCGGGGAGCTGTTTTTT
NA	TRBD2	TRBV7-2	TRBJ2-1	CASSLFGSGRYNEQFF	TGTGCCAGCAGCTTATTTGGTAGCGGGAGATACAATGAGCAGTTCTTC
NA	TRBD1	TRBV27	TRBJ1-5	CASSSSGQGYNQPQHF	TGTGCCAGCAGTTCCTCGGGACAGGGGTACAATCAGCCCCAGCATTTT
NA	TRBD1	TRBV11-2	TRBJ1-6	CASRGQRDNSPLHF	TGTGCCAGCAGGGGACAGAGAGATAATTCACCCCTCCACTTT
NA	NA	TRBV5-1	TRBJ1-1	CASSLESTMNTEAFF	TGCGCCAGCAGCTTGGAGTCTACCATGAACACTGAAGCTTTCTTT
NA	NA	TRBV4-3	TRBJ2-1	CASSQPTSNEQFF	TGCGCCAGCAGCCAACCTACGAGCAATGAGCAGTTCTTC
NA	NA	TRBV7-2	TRBJ1-1	CASSLSGVNTEAFF	TGTGCCAGCAGCTTATCTGGGGTGAACACTGAAGCTTTCTTT
once	NA	TRBV7-9	TRBJ2-7	CASSLLGTYEQYF	TGTGCCAGCAGCTTACTGGGTACCTACGAGCAGTACTTC
NA	NA	TRBV2	TRBJ1-5	CASSEQGGGNQPQHF	TGTGCCAGCAGTGAGCAGGGTGGGGGCAATCAGCCCCAGCATTTT